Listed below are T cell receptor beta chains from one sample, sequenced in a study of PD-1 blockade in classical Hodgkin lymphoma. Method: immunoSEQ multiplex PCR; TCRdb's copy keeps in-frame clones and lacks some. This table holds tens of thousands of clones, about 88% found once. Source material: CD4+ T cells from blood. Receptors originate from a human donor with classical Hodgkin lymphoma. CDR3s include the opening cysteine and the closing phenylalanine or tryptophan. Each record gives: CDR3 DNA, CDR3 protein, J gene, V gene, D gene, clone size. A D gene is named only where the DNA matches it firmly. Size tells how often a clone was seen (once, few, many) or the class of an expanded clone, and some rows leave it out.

CDR3 DNA: TGTGCCAGCTCACCACTGGGCGGTAGCAATCAGCCCCAGCATTTT
CDR3 protein: CASSPLGGSNQPQHF
J gene: TRBJ1-5
V gene: TRBV18
D gene: NA
clone size: few

CDR3 DNA: TGTGCCAGCAGACCCCGGACGGCCGGCACCATATATTTT
CDR3 protein: CASRPRTAGTIYF
J gene: TRBJ1-3
V gene: TRBV2
D gene: NA
clone size: few

CDR3 DNA: TGTGCCAGTAGTATAGCGAGAGCCCCTGTGGATGGCTACACCTTC
CDR3 protein: CASSIARAPVDGYTF
J gene: TRBJ1-2
V gene: TRBV19
D gene: NA
clone size: few

CDR3 DNA: TGTGCCAGCTCACCAATCGGGCTAGCGGGCACCGGGGAGCTGTTTTTT
CDR3 protein: CASSPIGLAGTGELFF
J gene: TRBJ2-2
V gene: TRBV18
D gene: TRBD2
clone size: once

CDR3 DNA: TGTGCCAGCAGCTTAGGGACAGCTAACTATGGCTACACCTTC
CDR3 protein: CASSLGTANYGYTF
J gene: TRBJ1-2
V gene: TRBV7-9
D gene: NA
clone size: NA

CDR3 DNA: TGTGCCAGCAGCGCTAGAAGCGGGGGCACTGAAGCTTTCTTT
CDR3 protein: CASSARSGGTEAFF
J gene: TRBJ1-1
V gene: TRBV6-1
D gene: NA
clone size: NA

CDR3 DNA: TGTGCCAGCAGTGAACCGGACACACCTCGTCATGGCTACACCTTC
CDR3 protein: CASSEPDTPRHGYTF
J gene: TRBJ1-2
V gene: TRBV28
D gene: NA
clone size: NA

CDR3 DNA: TGCGCCAGCAGCCAAGATCCAGGGATCGGGGAGCTGTTTTTT
CDR3 protein: CASSQDPGIGELFF
J gene: TRBJ2-2
V gene: TRBV4-1
D gene: NA
clone size: NA

CDR3 DNA: TGTGCCAGCAGCGTAGGGCGAGCGGGAGGGTGGCAAGAGACCCAGTACTTC
CDR3 protein: CASSVGRAGGWQETQYF
J gene: TRBJ2-5
V gene: TRBV9
D gene: TRBD2
clone size: once

CDR3 DNA: TGTGCCAGTAATCATCGGGGGGAGACCCAGTACTTC
CDR3 protein: CASNHRGETQYF
J gene: TRBJ2-5
V gene: TRBV19
D gene: NA
clone size: NA

CDR3 DNA: TGCGCCACCTCCGAGGGCTTGGAGGGAAACACCATATATTTT
CDR3 protein: CATSEGLEGNTIYF
J gene: TRBJ1-3
V gene: TRBV5-1
D gene: NA
clone size: NA

CDR3 DNA: TGCGCCAGCAGCCACGGGGGGGAACATGAGCAGTTCTTC
CDR3 protein: CASSHGGEHEQFF
J gene: TRBJ2-1
V gene: TRBV4-1
D gene: TRBD2
clone size: NA

CDR3 DNA: TGCAGTGCGCCAGGGGGAAGTGGCTACACCTTC
CDR3 protein: CSAPGGSGYTF
J gene: TRBJ1-2
V gene: TRBV20-1
D gene: TRBD1
clone size: once

CDR3 DNA: TGCGCCAGCAGCTTGGAAAGTCTAGGCGGGGGTTCACCCCTCCACTTT
CDR3 protein: CASSLESLGGGSPLHF
J gene: TRBJ1-6
V gene: TRBV5-1
D gene: NA
clone size: once

CDR3 DNA: TGTGCCAGCAGCCTATTCCAAGAGACCCAGTACTTC
CDR3 protein: CASSLFQETQYF
J gene: TRBJ2-5
V gene: TRBV14
D gene: NA
clone size: once

CDR3 DNA: TGTGCCAGCAGTAAAGCCCCAGGACTAGCACGCACAGATACGCAGTATTTT
CDR3 protein: CASSKAPGLARTDTQYF
J gene: TRBJ2-3
V gene: TRBV6-1
D gene: TRBD2
clone size: NA

CDR3 DNA: TGCGCCAGCAGCTTAGGGACTAGCGGGCGACAAGAGACCCAGTACTTC
CDR3 protein: CASSLGTSGRQETQYF
J gene: TRBJ2-5
V gene: TRBV5-1
D gene: TRBD2
clone size: NA

CDR3 DNA: TGTGCCAGCACCAAAAACCCACCGGGAAGCACTGAAGCTTTCTTT
CDR3 protein: CASTKNPPGSTEAFF
J gene: TRBJ1-1
V gene: TRBV6-1
D gene: NA
clone size: NA

CDR3 DNA: TGTGCCAGCAGCTTATTGGATCAGGAAGCTTTCTTT
CDR3 protein: CASSLLDQEAFF
J gene: TRBJ1-1
V gene: TRBV7-9
D gene: NA
clone size: NA

CDR3 DNA: TGTGCCAGCAGTTTTGGGGGGGGGCCCCAGCATTTT
CDR3 protein: CASSFGGGPQHF
J gene: TRBJ1-5
V gene: TRBV5-4
D gene: NA
clone size: once

CDR3 DNA: TGCGCCAGCAGCCCTCAGGAGAACACTGAAGCTTTCTTT
CDR3 protein: CASSPQENTEAFF
J gene: TRBJ1-1
V gene: TRBV5-1
D gene: NA
clone size: once

CDR3 DNA: TGCGCCAGCAGCGCCCTTCCCGGGCCCGGGGCTGAAGCTTTCTTT
CDR3 protein: CASSALPGPGAEAFF
J gene: TRBJ1-1
V gene: TRBV5-1
D gene: NA
clone size: few

CDR3 DNA: TGTGCCAGTAGGGGCTGGGTCGGGTCAACTAATGAAAAACTGTTTTTT
CDR3 protein: CASRGWVGSTNEKLFF
J gene: TRBJ1-4
V gene: TRBV19
D gene: NA
clone size: NA

CDR3 DNA: TGTGCCAGCAGCACCCGGGACAGGGGGATTGGCTACACCTTC
CDR3 protein: CASSTRDRGIGYTF
J gene: TRBJ1-2
V gene: TRBV21-1
D gene: NA
clone size: NA